This T cell receptor (beta chain) was captured in a study of CD8+ T cells in alopecia areata (dated by TCRdb to the late 2010s). In terms of the full investigation: Treated patients were enrolled in an open-label pilot trial of oral tofacitinib, 5 to 10 mg twice daily, for moderate-to-severe alopecia areata. Tofacitinib was given for 6 to 18 months, followed by 6 months of follow-up off drug to assess delayed response and recurrence. The SALT score, which quantifies the percentage of affected scalp surface area, was used to measure disease severity in treated patients. To study T cell clonal expansion in alopecia areata, the researchers applied high-throughput TCRbeta sequencing to both the C3H/HeJ mouse model and human patients. On the human side, TCRbeta sequencing was run on scalp tissue and on sorted CD4+ and CD8+ peripheral blood T cells from healthy controls and from alopecia areata patients with either patchy or totalis/universalis disease. Tofacitinib-treated patients had biopsies at baseline and at 4 and 24 weeks of treatment, with a later scalp biopsy in several patients. Scalp clonality was compared among normal scalp (n=4), patchy alopecia areata scalp (n=8), and alopecia totalis/universalis scalp (n=8). RNA came from the PAXgene miRNA kit for fixed scalp, the miRNeasy kit for PBMCs, and the RNeasy kit for mouse skin. Amplification of TCRbeta CDR3 regions was done by immunoSEQ multiplex PCR using 35 Vbeta forward primers and 13 Jbeta reverse primers. Results the study describes overall, beyond this receptor: Shared TCR sequences between patients were less evident than in mice, which may be partly attributable to HLA diversity in the patient population. Because the treated cohort was small and had only one nonresponder, larger studies are needed to examine links between baseline CD8+ expansion and response. Tofacitinib significantly lowered scalp clonality and the number of expanded CD8+ clones among the top 100 scalp clones. Higher clonality and more expanded CD8+ clones were observed in lesional scalp than in normal scalp, particularly in alopecia totalis/universalis, a finding suggestive of antigenic drive. During tofacitinib treatment, many expanded lesional clones stuck around in both scalp and blood, and this persistence may partly explain why relapse happens after treatment is stopped. Resident alphabeta T cells in normal human skin are also sequenced, complicating scalp TCR repertoire analysis, unlike mouse skin dominated by gammadelta T cells.

Germline trimming amounts to 1 base on V and 2 bases on J, with 6 as the count of junction bases outside the gene matches. From a lookup of the germline V gene, CDR1 and CDR2 are LGHNA and YSLEER. Its CDR3 holds 16 amino acids, cysteine through phenylalanine. Here the CDR3 DNA is all that survives: 48 bases in frame from base 1. For this clone: This clone's antigen is unknown. Base qualities are not provided; no much larger clone lies one nucleotide away.

Library preparation was by the immunoSEQ multiplex PCR assay. To provide template for TCR sequencing, every sample had RNA extracted and reverse transcribed into cDNA. First-strand cDNA was synthesized using SuperScript III with a 2:1 mix of oligo-dT and random hexamers. A synthetic immune receptor repertoire was used to assess amplification bias, and residual bias was removed computationally. The authors processed their data as follows. Raw reads were preprocessed to remove errors, and CDR3 was defined according to IMGT conventions as the region from the conserved cysteine to phenylalanine. Clonality was computed by normalizing Shannon entropy by log2 of the number of productive unique TCRs and subtracting the result from 1. CD4 or CD8 identity of scalp clones was inferred by cross-referencing scalp TCRbeta sequences with sorted blood CD4 and CD8 repertoires. TCRdb provides this immuneACCESS table in a form limited to in-frame rearrangements. Some clones are lacking; in checked studies, under half of them reflect an unresolved V gene, and why the rest are absent is not known. For V, J and clone size, that table is used; D and trimming come from the DNA. This sample has about 140,000 clones in its table, and about 56% of those were observed once. The ten largest clonotypes hold 15% to 20% of the sample.

What the time point label conveys for this sample: four to five weeks on oral tofacitinib. The treatment or condition label corresponds to: oral pan-JAK inhibitor, 5-10 mg twice daily. Lesional scalp punch biopsies and peripheral blood were obtained from alopecia areata patients. After PBMCs were isolated by density centrifugation and stained for CD3, CD4 and CD8, a FACSAria was used to sort CD4+ and CD8+ T cells. The rearrangement joined TRBV4-3 to TRBJ2-3, with 7 central nucleotides matching TRBD1. The clonotype comes from a human donor with alopecia areata. This specimen was CD8+ T cells sorted from blood, taken at week 4, from a patient treated with tofacitinib. The CDR3 region has the sequence CASSQGGQLSTDTQYF. The sequence in DNA is TGCGCCAGCAGCCAAGGGGGACAGTTGTCCACAGATACGCAGTATTTT.